This T cell receptor beta chain was sequenced for a study of CD8 T cells in Susac syndrome. RNA, at roughly 0.45 to 1 ug, was reverse transcribed with random hexamers. Multiplex PCR with immunoSEQ amplified the TCR beta CDR3 across 54 Vbeta and 13 Jbeta. TCRdb redid the calling of the immunoSEQ multiplex PCR reads with MiXCR, one entry per CDR3 protein. The table includes some 120,000 distinct CDR3 sequences, 94% detected once. As for this clonotype: Antigen: not known.

General study findings and limits: Regarding the TCR sequencing and HLA analysis, the study admitted that a relatively small number of individuals were involved.

The CDR3 is made up of 15 amino acids. Trimming left V 8 bases short and J 2 bases short, with 17 bases between. The CD8+ and CD4+ T cells were negatively isolated, with the TEMRA cells enriched by FACS. Material for sequencing was CD4+ T cells from PBMCs. This chain links TRBV12-3 or TRBV12-4 with TRBJ2-3, with a tentative D call TRBD1 (7 bases). The clonotype originates from a human donor with multiple sclerosis. Here the CDR3 DNA reads TGTGCCAGCGGCTCTTCAGGGGGGCTCACAGATACGCAGTATTTT. This translates into CASGSSGGLTDTQYF.